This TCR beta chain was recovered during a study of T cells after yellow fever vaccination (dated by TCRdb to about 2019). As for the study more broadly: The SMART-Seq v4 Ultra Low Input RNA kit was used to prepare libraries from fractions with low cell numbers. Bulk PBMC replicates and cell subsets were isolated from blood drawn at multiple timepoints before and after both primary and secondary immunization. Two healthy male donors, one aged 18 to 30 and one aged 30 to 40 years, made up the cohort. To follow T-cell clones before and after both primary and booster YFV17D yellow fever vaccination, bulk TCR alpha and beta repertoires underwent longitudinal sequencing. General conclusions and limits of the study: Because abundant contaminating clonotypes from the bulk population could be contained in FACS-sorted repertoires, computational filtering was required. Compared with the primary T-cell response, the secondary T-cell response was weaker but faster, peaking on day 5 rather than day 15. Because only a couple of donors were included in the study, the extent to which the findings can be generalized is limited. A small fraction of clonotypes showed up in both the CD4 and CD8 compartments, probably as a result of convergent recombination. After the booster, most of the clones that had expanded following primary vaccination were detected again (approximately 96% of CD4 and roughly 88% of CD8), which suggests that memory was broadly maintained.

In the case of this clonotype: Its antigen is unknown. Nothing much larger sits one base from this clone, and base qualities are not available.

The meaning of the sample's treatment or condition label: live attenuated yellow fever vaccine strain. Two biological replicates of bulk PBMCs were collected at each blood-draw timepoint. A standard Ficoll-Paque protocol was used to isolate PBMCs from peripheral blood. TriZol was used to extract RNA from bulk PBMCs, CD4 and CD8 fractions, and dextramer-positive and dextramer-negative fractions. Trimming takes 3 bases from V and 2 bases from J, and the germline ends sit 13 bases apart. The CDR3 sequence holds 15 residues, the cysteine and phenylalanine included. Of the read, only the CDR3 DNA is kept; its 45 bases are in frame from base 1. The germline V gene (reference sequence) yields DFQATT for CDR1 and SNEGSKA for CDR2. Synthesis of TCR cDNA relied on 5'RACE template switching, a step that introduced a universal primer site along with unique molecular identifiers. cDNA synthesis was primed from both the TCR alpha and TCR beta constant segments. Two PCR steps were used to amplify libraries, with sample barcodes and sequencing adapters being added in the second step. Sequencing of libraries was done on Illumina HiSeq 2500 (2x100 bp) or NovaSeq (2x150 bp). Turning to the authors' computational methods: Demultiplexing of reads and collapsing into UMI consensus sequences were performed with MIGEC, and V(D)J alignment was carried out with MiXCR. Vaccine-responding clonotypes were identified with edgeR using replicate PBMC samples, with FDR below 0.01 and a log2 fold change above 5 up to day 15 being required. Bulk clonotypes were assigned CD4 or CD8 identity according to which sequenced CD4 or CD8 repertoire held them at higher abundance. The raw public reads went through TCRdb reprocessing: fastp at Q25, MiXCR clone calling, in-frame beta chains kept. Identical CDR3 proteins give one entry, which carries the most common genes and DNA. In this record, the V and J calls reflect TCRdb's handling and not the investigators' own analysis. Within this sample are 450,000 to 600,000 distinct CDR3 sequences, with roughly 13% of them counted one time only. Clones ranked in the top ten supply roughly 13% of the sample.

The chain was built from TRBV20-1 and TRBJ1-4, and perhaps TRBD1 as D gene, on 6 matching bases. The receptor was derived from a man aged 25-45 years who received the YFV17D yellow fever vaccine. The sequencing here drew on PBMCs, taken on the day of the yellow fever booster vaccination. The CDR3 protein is CSASRGPTTNEKLFF. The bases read TGCAGTGCTAGCAGGGGCCCAACTACTAATGAAAAACTGTTTTTT.